What follows describes a single TCR beta chain. These data originate in a study of T cell changes during pregnancy in multiple sclerosis. Germline CDR1 reads MGHRA; CDR2 reads YSYEKL. The CDR3 loop spans 15 amino acids. V trimming: 3 bases; J trimming: 4 bases; junction bases outside the gene matches: 4. Measured with immunoSEQ multiplex PCR; TCRdb has only the in-frame clones, and not every one. The table includes more than 10,000 clones, 90% detected once. The source is a female donor in good health, enrolled as a control in a pregnancy study. The V gene is TRBV4-1, the J gene TRBJ2-7; 12 nucleotides align to TRBD2. The sample in question was CD8+ T cells from peripheral blood mononuclear cells, obtained after pregnancy. CDR3 loop: CASSHLTSGGYEQYF. The DNA for the CDR3 is TGCGCCAGCAGCCACTTGACTAGCGGGGGTTACGAGCAGTACTTC.